The subject of this entry is one T cell receptor (beta chain). Germline V gene sequence: CDR1 SNHLY, CDR2 FYNNEI. With 2 bases removed from V and 4 bases from J, the gap between germline ends came to 15 bases. The CDR3 has 15 amino acids. The data stem from a study of blood T cell repertoires in COVID-19. Study in general: Donors in the United States, Italy and Spain gave samples during acute or convalescent COVID-19. Sample material is recorded as cDNA or gDNA derived from T cells, B-cell-depleted T cells, or PBMCs.

Under the authors' procedure: Amplification with reference gene primers provided the estimates of nucleated cell counts. Method: immunoSEQ multiplex PCR; TCRdb's copy keeps in-frame clones and lacks some. The D gene and trimming were derived from the DNA, and the V and J assignments and clone size from that table. This sample has 200,000 to 250,000 clones, with 85% to 90% found just once. Input material: peripheral blood. The receptor was derived from a man aged 55 to 69 with acute or convalescent COVID-19. The V call is TRBV2, the J call TRBJ2-7; weak D call: TRBD2 (6 bases). The CDR3: CASSELPGVIYEQYF. The CDR3 DNA follows: TGTGCCAGCAGTGAACTCCCGGGGGTAATTTACGAGCAGTACTTC. The full variable domain, its missing parts supplied by reference TRBV2 and TRBJ2-7, is EPEVTQTPSHQVTQMGQEVILRCVPISNHLYFYWYRQILGQKVEFLVSFYNNEISEKSEIFDDQFSVERPDGSNFTLKIRSTKLEDSAMYFCASSELPGVIYEQYFGPGTRLTVT.